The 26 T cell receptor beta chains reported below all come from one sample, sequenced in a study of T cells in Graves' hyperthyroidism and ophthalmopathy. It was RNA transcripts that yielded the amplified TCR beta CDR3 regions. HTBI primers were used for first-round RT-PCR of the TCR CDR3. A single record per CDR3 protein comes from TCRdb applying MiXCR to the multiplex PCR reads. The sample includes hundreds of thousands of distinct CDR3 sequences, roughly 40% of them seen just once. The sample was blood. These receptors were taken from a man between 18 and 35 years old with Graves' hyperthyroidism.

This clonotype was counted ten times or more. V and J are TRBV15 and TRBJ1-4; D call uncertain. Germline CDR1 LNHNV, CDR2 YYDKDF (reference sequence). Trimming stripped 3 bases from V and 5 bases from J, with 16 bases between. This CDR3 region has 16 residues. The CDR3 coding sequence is TGTGCCACCAGCAGGCCGAGGGAAGGAGTAAATGAAAAACTGTTTTTT. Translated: CATSRPREGVNEKLFF.

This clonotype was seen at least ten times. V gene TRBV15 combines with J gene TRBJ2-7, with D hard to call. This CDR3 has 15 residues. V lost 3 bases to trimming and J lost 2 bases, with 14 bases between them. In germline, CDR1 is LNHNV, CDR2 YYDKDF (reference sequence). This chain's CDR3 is CATSSVLGNAYEQYF. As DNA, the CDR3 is TGTGCCACCAGCAGTGTTCTGGGTAATGCCTACGAGCAGTACTTC.

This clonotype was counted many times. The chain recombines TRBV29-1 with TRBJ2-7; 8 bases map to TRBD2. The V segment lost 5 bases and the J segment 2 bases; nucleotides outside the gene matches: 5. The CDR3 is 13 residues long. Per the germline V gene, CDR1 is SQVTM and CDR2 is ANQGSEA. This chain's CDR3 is CSVTGTSTYEQYF. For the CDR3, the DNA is TGCAGCGTTACCGGGACTAGTACCTACGAGCAGTACTTC.

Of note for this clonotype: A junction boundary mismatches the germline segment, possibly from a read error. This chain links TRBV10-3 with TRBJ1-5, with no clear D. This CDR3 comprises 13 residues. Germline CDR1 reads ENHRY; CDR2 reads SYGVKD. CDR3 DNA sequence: TGTGCCAGCAGTGAATACGACAAACAGCCCCAGCATTTT. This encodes CASSEYDKQPQHF.

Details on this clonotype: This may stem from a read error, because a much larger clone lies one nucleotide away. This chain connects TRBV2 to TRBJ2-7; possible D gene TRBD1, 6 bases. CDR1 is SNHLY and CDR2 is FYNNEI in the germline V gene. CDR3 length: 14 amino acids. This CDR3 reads CASSEQDRAYEQHF. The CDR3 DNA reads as TGTGCCAGCAGTGAACAGGACAGAGCCTACGAGCAGCACTTC.

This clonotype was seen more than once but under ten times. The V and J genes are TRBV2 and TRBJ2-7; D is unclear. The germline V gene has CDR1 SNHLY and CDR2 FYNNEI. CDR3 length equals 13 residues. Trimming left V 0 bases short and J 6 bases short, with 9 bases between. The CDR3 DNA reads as TGTGCCAGCAGTGAAGCCTTGGTCAGCGAGCAGTACTTC. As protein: CASSEALVSEQYF.

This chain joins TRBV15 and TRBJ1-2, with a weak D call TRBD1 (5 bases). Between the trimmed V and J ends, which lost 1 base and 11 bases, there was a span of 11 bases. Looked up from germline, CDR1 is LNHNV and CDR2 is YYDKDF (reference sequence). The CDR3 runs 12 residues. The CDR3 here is CATSRGDGGYTF. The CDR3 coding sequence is TGTGCCACCAGCAGAGGGGACGGGGGTTACACCTTC.

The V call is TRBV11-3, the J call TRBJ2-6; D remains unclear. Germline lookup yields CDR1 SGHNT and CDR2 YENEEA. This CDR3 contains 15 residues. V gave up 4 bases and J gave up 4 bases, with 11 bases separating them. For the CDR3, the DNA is TGTGCCAGCAGCTCCCACTCGCGGGGGGCCAACGTCCTGACTTTC. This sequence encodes CASSSHSRGANVLTF.

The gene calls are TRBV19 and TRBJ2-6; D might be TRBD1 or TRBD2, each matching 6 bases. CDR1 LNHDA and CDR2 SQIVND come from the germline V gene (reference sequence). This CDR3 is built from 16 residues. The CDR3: CATGGRYSSGANVLTF. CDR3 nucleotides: TGTGCTACCGGGGGCAGGTATAGCTCTGGGGCCAACGTCCTGACTTTC.

CDR3 nucleotides: TGCAGCGTTGAAGATCCCGGACAGGGGCTGAACACTGAAGCTTTCTTT. Amino acid sequence: CSVEDPGQGLNTEAFF. The chain carries TRBV29-1 and TRBJ1-1; TRBD1 aligns across 9 bases. Germline trimming cut 0 bases from V and 0 bases from J; bases unmatched to any gene: 5. The CDR3 is made up of 16 amino acids. Germline lookup yields CDR1 SQVTM and CDR2 ANQGSEA.

CDR3 in amino acids: CSVRRGGTDTQYF. The CDR3 DNA reads as TGCAGCGTTCGGCGGGGTGGCACAGATACGCAGTATTTT. The V call is TRBV29-1, the J call TRBJ2-3, with D possibly TRBD2 on 6 matching bases. The germline gives CDR1 SQVTM, CDR2 ANQGSEA. The CDR3 is 13 residues long. Trimming stripped 5 bases from V and 1 base from J, with 10 bases between.

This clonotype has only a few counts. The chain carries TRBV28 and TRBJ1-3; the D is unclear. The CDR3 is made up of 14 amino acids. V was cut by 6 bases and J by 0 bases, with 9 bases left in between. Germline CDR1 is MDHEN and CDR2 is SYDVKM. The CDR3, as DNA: TGTGCCAGCAGCCCTCAGGCCTCTGGAAACACCATATATTTT. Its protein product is CASSPQASGNTIYF.

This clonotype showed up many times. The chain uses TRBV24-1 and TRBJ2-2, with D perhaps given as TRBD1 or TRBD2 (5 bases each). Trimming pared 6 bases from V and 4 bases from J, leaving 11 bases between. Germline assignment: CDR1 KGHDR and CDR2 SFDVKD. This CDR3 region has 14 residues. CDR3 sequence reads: CATSHGAGTGELFF. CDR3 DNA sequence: TGTGCCACCAGTCACGGGGCGGGCACCGGGGAGCTGTTTTTT.

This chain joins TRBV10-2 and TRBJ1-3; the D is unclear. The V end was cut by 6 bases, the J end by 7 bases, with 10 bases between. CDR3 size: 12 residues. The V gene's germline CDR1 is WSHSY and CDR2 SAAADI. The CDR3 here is CASRMGSNTIYF. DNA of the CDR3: TGCGCCAGCAGGATGGGGTCGAACACCATATATTTT.

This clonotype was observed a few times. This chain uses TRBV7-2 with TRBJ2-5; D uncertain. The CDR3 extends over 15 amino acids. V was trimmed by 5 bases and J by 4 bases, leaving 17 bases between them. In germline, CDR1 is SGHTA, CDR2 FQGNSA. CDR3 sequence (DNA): TGTGCCAGCAGCCTCTCATCTGGCAGCACAGAGACCCAGTACTTC. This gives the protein CASSLSSGSTETQYF.

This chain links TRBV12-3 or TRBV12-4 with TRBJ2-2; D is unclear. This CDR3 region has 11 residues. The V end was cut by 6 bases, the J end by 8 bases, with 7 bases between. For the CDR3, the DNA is TGTGCCAGCAGATCACCTGGGGAGCTGTTTTTT. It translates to CASRSPGELFF.

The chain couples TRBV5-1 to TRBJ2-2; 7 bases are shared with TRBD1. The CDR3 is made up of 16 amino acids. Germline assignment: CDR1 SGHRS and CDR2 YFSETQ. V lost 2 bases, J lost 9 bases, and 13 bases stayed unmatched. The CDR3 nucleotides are TGCGCCAGCAGCTTCGACAGGGCTAGTCTTACCTGGGAGCTGTTTTTT. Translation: CASSFDRASLTWELFF. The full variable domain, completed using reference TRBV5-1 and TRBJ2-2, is KAGVTQTPRYLIKTRGQQVTLSCSPISGHRSVSWYQQTPGQGLQFLFEYFSETQRNKGNFPGRFSGRQFSNSRSEMNVSTLELGDSALYLCASSFDRASLTWELFFGEGSRLTVL.

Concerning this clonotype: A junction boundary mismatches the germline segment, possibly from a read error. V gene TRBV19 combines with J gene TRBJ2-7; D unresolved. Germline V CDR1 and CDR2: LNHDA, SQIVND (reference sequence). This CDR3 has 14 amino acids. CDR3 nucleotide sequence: TGTGCCAGTAGTATTACGACGAGCTCCTACGGGCAGTACTTC. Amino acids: CASSITTSSYGQYF. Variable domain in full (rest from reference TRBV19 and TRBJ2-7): DGGITQSPKYLFRKEGQNVTLSCEQNLNHDAMYWYRQDPGQGLRLIYYSQIVNDFQKGDIAEGYSVSREKKESFPLTVTSAQKNPTAFYLCASSITTSSYGQYFGPGTRLTVT.

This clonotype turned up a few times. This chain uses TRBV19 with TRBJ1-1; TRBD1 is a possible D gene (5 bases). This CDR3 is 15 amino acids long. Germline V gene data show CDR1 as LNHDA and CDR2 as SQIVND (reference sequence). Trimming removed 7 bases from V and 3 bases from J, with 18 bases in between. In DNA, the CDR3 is TGTGCCAGTACCATAGGGGACCCTGGGGACACTGAAGCTTTCTTT. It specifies CASTIGDPGDTEAFF.

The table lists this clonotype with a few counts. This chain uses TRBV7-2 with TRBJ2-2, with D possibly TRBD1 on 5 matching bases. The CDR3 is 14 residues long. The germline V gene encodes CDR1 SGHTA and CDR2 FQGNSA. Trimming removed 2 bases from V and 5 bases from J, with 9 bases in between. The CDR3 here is CASSLMGRTGELFF. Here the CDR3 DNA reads TGTGCCAGCAGCTTAATGGGGCGGACCGGGGAGCTGTTTTTT.

CDR3 bases: TGTGCCAGCAGCTTAGTGAGACGCATGGACAGGGGGAGGAATGAAAAACTGTTTTTT. Translated: CASSLVRRMDRGRNEKLFF. The chain uses TRBV7-9 and TRBJ1-4, with 10 bases lining up with TRBD1. V shed 1 base and J 5 bases; nucleotides not matched to a gene: 13. The V gene's germline CDR1 is SEHNR and CDR2 FQNEAQ (reference sequence). This CDR3 comprises 19 residues.

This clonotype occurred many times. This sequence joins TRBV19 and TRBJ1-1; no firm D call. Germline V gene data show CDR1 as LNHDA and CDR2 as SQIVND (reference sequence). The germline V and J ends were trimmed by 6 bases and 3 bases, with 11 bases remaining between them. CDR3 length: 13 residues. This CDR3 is CASSQSVDTEAFF. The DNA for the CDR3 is TGTGCCAGTAGCCAGTCAGTGGACACTGAAGCTTTCTTT. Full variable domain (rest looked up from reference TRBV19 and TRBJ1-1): DGGITQSPKYLFRKEGQNVTLSCEQNLNHDAMYWYRQDPGQGLRLIYYSQIVNDFQKGDIAEGYSVSREKKESFPLTVTSAQKNPTAFYLCASSQSVDTEAFFGQGTRLTVV.

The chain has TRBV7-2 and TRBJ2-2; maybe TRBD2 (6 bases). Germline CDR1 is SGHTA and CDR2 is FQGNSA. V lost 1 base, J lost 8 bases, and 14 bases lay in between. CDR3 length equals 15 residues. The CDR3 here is CASSLDGLYSGELFF. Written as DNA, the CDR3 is TGTGCCAGCAGCTTAGATGGACTATATTCAGGGGAGCTGTTTTTT. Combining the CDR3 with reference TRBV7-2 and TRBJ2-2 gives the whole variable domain GAGVSQSPSNKVTEKGKDVELRCDPISGHTALYWYRQSLGQGLEFLIYFQGNSAPDKSGLPSDRFSAERTGGSVSTLTIQRTQQEDSAVYLCASSLDGLYSGELFFGEGSRLTVL.

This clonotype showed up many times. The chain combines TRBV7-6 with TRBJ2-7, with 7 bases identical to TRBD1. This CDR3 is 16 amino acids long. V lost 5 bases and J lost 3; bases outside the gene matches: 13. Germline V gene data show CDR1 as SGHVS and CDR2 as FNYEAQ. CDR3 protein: CASSTPTGKDGYEQYF. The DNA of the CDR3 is TGTGCCAGCAGCACCCCGACAGGGAAGGATGGCTACGAGCAGTACTTC.

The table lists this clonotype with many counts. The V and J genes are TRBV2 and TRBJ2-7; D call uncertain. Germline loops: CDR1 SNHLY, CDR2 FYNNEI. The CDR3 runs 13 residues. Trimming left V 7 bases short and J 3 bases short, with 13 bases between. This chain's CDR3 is CASNGLRSYEQYF. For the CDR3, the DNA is TGTGCCAGCAATGGCCTAAGGAGCTACGAGCAGTACTTC.

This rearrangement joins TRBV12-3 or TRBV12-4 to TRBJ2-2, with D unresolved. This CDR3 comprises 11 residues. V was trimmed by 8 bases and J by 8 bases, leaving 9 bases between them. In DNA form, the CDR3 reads TGTGCCAGCGGTGACTTGGGGGAGCTGTTTTTT. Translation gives CASGDLGELFF.